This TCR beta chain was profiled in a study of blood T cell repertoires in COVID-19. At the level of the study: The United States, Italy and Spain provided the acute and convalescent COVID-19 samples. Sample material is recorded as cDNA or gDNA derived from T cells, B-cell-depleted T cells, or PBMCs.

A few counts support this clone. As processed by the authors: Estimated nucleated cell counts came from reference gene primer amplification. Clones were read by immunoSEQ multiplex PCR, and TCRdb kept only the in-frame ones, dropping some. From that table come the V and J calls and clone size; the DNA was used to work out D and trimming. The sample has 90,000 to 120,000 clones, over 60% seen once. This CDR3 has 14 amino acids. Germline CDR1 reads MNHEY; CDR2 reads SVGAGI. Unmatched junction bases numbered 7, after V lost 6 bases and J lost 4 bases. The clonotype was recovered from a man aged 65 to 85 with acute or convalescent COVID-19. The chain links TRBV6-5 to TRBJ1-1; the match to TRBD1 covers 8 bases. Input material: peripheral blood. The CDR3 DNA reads TGTGCCAGCAGGCCGGGACAGGAATTCACTGAAGCTTTCTTT. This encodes CASRPGQEFTEAFF.